The clone carrying this TCR beta chain was counted at least ten times. Its antigen is still unknown. Germline CDR1 and CDR2: MDHEN and SYDVKM. V lost 5 bases, J lost 15 bases, and 26 bases lay in between. This CDR3 region has 15 residues. These data come from a study of glioma-infiltrating T cells. Study observations and caveats: Very few CDR3 sequences were shared between tissue and blood.

TCR alpha and beta CDR3 regions were amplified from RNA using iRepertoire nested multiplex PCR. Each CDR3 protein is one row after TCRdb ran MiXCR on the multiplex PCR reads. The repertoire holds some 160,000 distinct CDR3 sequences, with roughly two fifths as singletons. This chain links TRBV28 with TRBJ2-1; perhaps TRBD2 as D (5 bases). This sequence originates from a human donor with low-grade glioma or glioblastoma, undergoing nonglioma brain surgery, or in good health (not recorded which). Input material: glioma tissue, nonneoplastic brain tissue, or PBMCs (not recorded which). The CDR3 is CASSPYRRLSQIPFF. The CDR3, as DNA: TGTGCCAGCAGTCCTTACCGGCGACTATCCCAGATTCCGTTCTTC.